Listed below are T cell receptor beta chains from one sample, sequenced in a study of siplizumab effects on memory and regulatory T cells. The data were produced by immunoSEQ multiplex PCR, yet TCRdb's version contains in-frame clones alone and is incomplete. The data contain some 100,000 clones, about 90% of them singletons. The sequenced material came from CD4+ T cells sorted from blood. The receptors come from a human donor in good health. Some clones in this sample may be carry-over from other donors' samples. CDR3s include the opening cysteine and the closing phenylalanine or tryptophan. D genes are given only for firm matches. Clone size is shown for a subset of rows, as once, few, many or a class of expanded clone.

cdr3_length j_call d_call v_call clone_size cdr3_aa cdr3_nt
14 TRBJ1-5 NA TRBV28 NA CASGDLGAGQPQHF TGTGCCAGCGGGGATTTGGGGGCAGGCCAGCCCCAGCATTTT
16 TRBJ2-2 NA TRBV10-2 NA CASSEARRPGAGELFF TGCGCCAGCAGTGAGGCTCGGAGGCCCGGAGCCGGGGAGCTGTTTTTT
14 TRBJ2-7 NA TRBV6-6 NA CASSYSQRTYEQYF TGTGCCAGCAGTTACAGTCAGCGGACCTACGAGCAGTACTTC
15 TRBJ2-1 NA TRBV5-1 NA CASSTGLMGSNEQFF TGCGCCAGCAGCACAGGGTTGATGGGTAGTAATGAGCAGTTCTTC
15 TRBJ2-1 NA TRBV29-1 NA CSVPADRLENNEQFF TGCAGCGTTCCCGCTGACAGGTTAGAAAACAATGAGCAGTTCTTC
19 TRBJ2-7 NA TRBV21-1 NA CASSLPGTGTEYNSYEQYF TGTGCCAGCAGCTTACCCGGGACAGGGACCGAATATAACTCCTACGAGCAGTACTTC
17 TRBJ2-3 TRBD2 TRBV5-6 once CASSLVAGGVSTDTQYF TGTGCCAGCAGCTTGGTAGCGGGAGGAGTTAGCACAGATACGCAGTATTTT
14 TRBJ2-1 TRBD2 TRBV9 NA CASSAGTNYNEQFF TGTGCCAGCAGCGCCGGGACTAACTACAATGAGCAGTTCTTC
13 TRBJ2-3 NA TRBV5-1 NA CASSLETTDTQYF TGCGCCAGCAGCTTGGAAACCACAGATACGCAGTATTTT
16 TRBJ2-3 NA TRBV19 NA CASSRDGHPSTDTQYF TGTGCCAGTAGCAGAGATGGACATCCTAGCACAGATACGCAGTATTTT
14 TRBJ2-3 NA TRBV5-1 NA CASSLGGPADTQYF TGCGCCAGCAGCTTGGGGGGACCTGCAGATACGCAGTATTTT
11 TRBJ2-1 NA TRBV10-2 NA CASRKNNEQFF TGCGCCAGCAGGAAGAACAATGAGCAGTTCTTC
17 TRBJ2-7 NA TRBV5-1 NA CASSLGGGLNDGYEQYF TGCGCCAGCAGCTTGGGTGGAGGACTGAACGATGGTTACGAGCAGTACTTC
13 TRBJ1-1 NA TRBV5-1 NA CASRYFMNTEAFF TGCGCCAGCAGGTATTTCATGAACACTGAAGCTTTCTTT
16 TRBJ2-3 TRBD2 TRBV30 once CAWSLYGLAGGDTQYF TGTGCCTGGAGTTTGTATGGGCTAGCGGGTGGAGATACGCAGTATTTT
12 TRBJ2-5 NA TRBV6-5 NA CASSSITETQYF TGTGCCAGCAGTTCCATCACAGAGACCCAGTACTTC
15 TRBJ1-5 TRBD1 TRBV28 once CASSFRTGNFQPQHF TGTGCCAGCAGTTTTAGGACAGGTAATTTTCAGCCCCAGCATTTT
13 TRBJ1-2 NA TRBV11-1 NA CASSLGHDQGYTF TGTGCCAGCAGCTTAGGACACGATCAAGGCTACACCTTC
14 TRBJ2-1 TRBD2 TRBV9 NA CASSLAGPVIEQFF TGTGCCAGCAGTCTAGCGGGACCGGTCATTGAGCAGTTCTTC
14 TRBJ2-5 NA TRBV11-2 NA CASSLGGYQETQYF TGTGCCAGCAGCTTAGGAGGGTACCAAGAGACCCAGTACTTC
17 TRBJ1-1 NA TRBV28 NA CASSLAGFARLNTEAFF TGTGCCAGCAGTTTGGCGGGCTTTGCCCGGTTGAACACTGAAGCTTTCTTT
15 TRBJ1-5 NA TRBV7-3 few CASSFLQAGSQPQHF TGTGCCAGCAGCTTTCTTCAGGCGGGGAGCCAGCCCCAGCATTTT
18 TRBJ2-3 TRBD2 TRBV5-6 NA CASSLGLAGNLHTDTQYF TGTGCCAGCAGCTTGGGACTAGCGGGAAACCTTCACACAGATACGCAGTATTTT
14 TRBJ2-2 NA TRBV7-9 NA CASSLAQVPGELFF TGTGCCAGCAGCTTAGCACAGGTCCCCGGGGAGCTGTTTTTT
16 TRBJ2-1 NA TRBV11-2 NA CASRSPARSSYNEQFF TGTGCCAGTCGTTCACCCGCCCGAAGCTCCTACAATGAGCAGTTCTTC
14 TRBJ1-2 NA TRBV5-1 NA CASSLGGGNYGYTF TGCGCCAGCAGCTTGGGAGGGGGGAACTATGGCTACACCTTC
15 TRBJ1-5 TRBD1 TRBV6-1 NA CASSTGQGAGQPQHF TGTGCCAGCAGTACGGGACAGGGGGCTGGTCAGCCCCAGCATTTT